These 21 T cell receptor beta chains share one sample of origin, sequenced in a study of T cells in Graves' hyperthyroidism and ophthalmopathy. Amplification of TCR beta CDR3 regions used RNA as the template. Initially, a first-round RT-PCR of the TCR CDR3 employed the HTBI primer set. TCRdb redid the calling of the multiplex PCR reads with MiXCR, one entry per CDR3 protein. The sample includes fewer than 250,000 distinct CDR3 sequences, roughly 17% of them seen just once. Sequenced: blood. Source of these receptors: a woman aged 18-35 years with Graves' ophthalmopathy.

This clonotype was seen ten or more times. The V call is TRBV7-3, the J call TRBJ2-1, with a possible D match to TRBD2 (7 bases). CDR1 and CDR2 (germline): SGHTA, FQGTGA. The CDR3 covers 18 residues. The V end lost 5 bases, the J end lost 4 bases, and 24 bases lay between the germline ends. The CDR3 region is CASSRSSGGGDQYNEQFF. CDR3 bases: TGTGCCAGCAGCCGTAGTTCGGGCGGGGGCGACCAATACAATGAGCAGTTCTTC.

This clonotype was seen at least ten times. This chain joins TRBV27 and TRBJ1-2, with D perhaps TRBD1 (5 bases). V was pared by 5 bases and J by 4 bases, with 17 bases between. The CDR3 length is 15 residues. Germline CDR1 is MNHEY and CDR2 is SMNVEV (reference sequence). Here the CDR3 DNA reads TGTGCCAGCAGTCCCGCCCCGGTAGGGGCCTATGGCTACACCTTC. Amino acids: CASSPAPVGAYGYTF.

In this sample, this clonotype turned up a few times. Just one base apart from a much larger clone, this may be a read error. The genes are TRBV7-9 and TRBJ2-1, with D maybe TRBD2 (6 bases). The V gene's germline CDR1 is SEHNR and CDR2 FQNEAQ (reference sequence). This CDR3 has 14 amino acids. CDR3 in amino acids: CASSPRDLYNKQFF. The CDR3, as DNA: TGTGCCAGCAGCCCGCGGGACTTATACAATAAGCAGTTCTTC. The full variable domain, with the rest looked up from reference TRBV7-9 and TRBJ2-1, is DTGVSQNPRHKITKRGQNVTFRCDPISEHNRLYWYRQTLGQGPEFLTYFQNEAQLEKSRLLSDRFSAERPKGSFSTLEIQRTEQGDSAMYLCASSPRDLYNKQFFGPGTRLTVL.

V usage is TRBV11-2 and J usage is TRBJ1-1; the D gene is possibly TRBD1 (6 bases). V was shortened by 2 bases and J by 1 base, with 11 bases between the two germline ends. The CDR3 consists of 15 residues. Germline CDR1 is SGHAT and CDR2 is FQNNGV. The CDR3 DNA follows: TGTGCCAGCAGCTTAAACCCGACAGGGAACACTGAAGCTTTCTTT. It encodes CASSLNPTGNTEAFF.

This clonotype came up many times. The chain employs TRBV7-9 and TRBJ2-1, with TRBD2 identical over 7 bases. The V gene end was trimmed by 2 bases and the J gene end by 0 bases; junction bases not matched to a gene: 7. The CDR3 totals 17 residues. Germline CDR1 and CDR2: SEHNR and FQNEAQ (reference sequence). The CDR3: CASSLNLGGSSYNEQFF. CDR3 coding DNA: TGTGCCAGCAGCTTAAATTTGGGAGGGAGCTCCTACAATGAGCAGTTCTTC.

There are many counts of this clonotype. The V gene is TRBV7-8, the J gene TRBJ2-7, with D possibly being TRBD1 (5 bases). The CDR3 spans 17 residues. Looked up from germline, CDR1 is SGHVS and CDR2 is FQNEAQ. Trimming removed 5 bases at V and 2 bases at J, with 22 bases between. CDR3: CASSQSPRGASPYEQYF. DNA of the CDR3: TGTGCCAGCAGCCAATCACCAAGGGGCGCTTCACCCTACGAGCAGTACTTC.

The sample holds many counts of this clonotype. The chain has TRBV7-2 and TRBJ2-3; D is ambiguous. The CDR3 runs 15 residues. Germline V gene lookup returns CDR1 SGHTA and CDR2 FQGNSA. Trimming left V 0 bases short and J 0 bases short, with 7 bases between. CDR3 residues: CASSLALRSTDTQYF. CDR3 sequence (DNA): TGTGCCAGCAGCTTAGCATTGCGAAGCACAGATACGCAGTATTTT.

This clonotype came up many times. V gene TRBV12-3 or TRBV12-4 combines with J gene TRBJ1-4; tentatively, D is TRBD1 (6 bases). The germline V and J ends were trimmed by 1 base and 5 bases, with 8 bases remaining between them. The CDR3 totals 14 residues. CDR3 amino acids: CASSLDRENEKLFF. CDR3 nucleotide sequence: TGTGCCAGCAGTTTAGACAGGGAGAATGAAAAACTGTTTTTT.

A note on this clonotype: No conserved phenylalanine or tryptophan ends this CDR3, so it is likely a read error. The chain employs TRBV5-1 and TRBJ2-5, with D possibly TRBD2 on 7 matching bases. CDR1 is SGHRS and CDR2 is YFSETQ in the germline V gene. CDR3 size: 15 residues. Between the trimmed V and J ends, which lost 2 bases and 4 bases, there was a span of 15 bases. CDR3 sequence (DNA): TGCGCCAGCAGCTTAGAAAGGGGGGGAAGAGAGACCCAGTACCTC. It encodes CASSLERGGRETQYL.

Many counts were recorded for this clonotype. The V gene is TRBV2, the J gene TRBJ2-1, with D hard to call. The CDR3 runs to 18 residues. Germline CDR1 SNHLY, CDR2 FYNNEI. V gave up 2 bases and J gave up 4 bases, with 21 bases separating them. The CDR3 loop is CASSEKASYGHSYNEQFF. DNA for the CDR3: TGTGCCAGCAGTGAAAAGGCATCCTACGGCCATTCATACAATGAGCAGTTCTTC. Looking up the rest from reference TRBV2 and TRBJ2-1 gives the full variable domain: EPEVTQTPSHQVTQMGQEVILRCVPISNHLYFYWYRQILGQKVEFLVSFYNNEISEKSEIFDDQFSVERPDGSNFTLKIRSTKLEDSAMYFCASSEKASYGHSYNEQFFGPGTRLTVL.

The sample holds many counts of this clonotype. J is TRBJ1-4 and V is TRBV6-1; TRBD1 is a possible D gene (6 bases). Trimming removed 5 bases at V and 5 bases at J, with 12 bases between. CDR1 is MNHNS, CDR2 SASEGT, per germline. The CDR3 runs to 14 residues. The CDR3 region has the DNA TGTGCCAGCAGTTCTCTAGGACAGAATGAAAAACTGTTTTTT. Its translation is CASSSLGQNEKLFF.

The chain is built from TRBV10-3 and TRBJ2-7; D gene ambiguous. V was shortened by 10 bases and J by 3 bases, with 13 bases between the two germline ends. The CDR3 spans 12 residues. Germline CDR1 ENHRY, CDR2 SYGVKD. CDR3 amino acids: CATASSGYEQYF. CDR3 nucleotide sequence: TGTGCCACCGCGAGTAGTGGCTACGAGCAGTACTTC.

Many counts were recorded for this clonotype. This chain links TRBV6-1 with TRBJ1-2; perhaps TRBD1 as D (6 bases). This CDR3 contains 15 residues. Trimming shortened V by 6 bases and J by 5 bases, and 19 bases separated the two germline ends. The germline CDR1 and CDR2 sequences are MNHNS and SASEGT. The DNA of the CDR3 is TGTGCCAGCAGACGACAGGAGACGCTTTGGTATGGCTACACCTTC. Protein sequence: CASRRQETLWYGYTF.

The CDR3 loop is CASSAKTNSPLHF. Here the CDR3 DNA reads TGTGCCAGTAGTGCAAAGACTAATTCACCCCTCCACTTT. The chain employs TRBV19 and TRBJ1-6; D uncertain. V lost 5 bases and J 6 bases, leaving 8 bases between the germline ends. Germline CDR1 LNHDA, CDR2 SQIVND (reference sequence). The CDR3 has 13 amino acids.

The rearrangement uses TRBV6-1 and TRBJ2-1; 13 bases map to TRBD2. Germline values: CDR1 MNHNS, CDR2 SASEGT. CDR3 length: 17 residues. Trimming cost V 6 bases and J 6 bases; bases outside gene matches: 11. As DNA, the CDR3 is TGTGCCAGCAGCCAAGGACTAGCGGGAGCGAGATCCAATGAGCAGTTCTTC. Translated: CASSQGLAGARSNEQFF.

This clonotype was recorded at least ten times. This rearrangement joins TRBV30 to TRBJ1-2, with 8 bases aligning to TRBD1. Germline-derived CDR1 and CDR2 are GTSNPN and SVGIG (reference sequence). V trimming: 0 bases; J trimming: 8 bases; junction bases outside the gene matches: 8. There are 14 residues in the CDR3. The CDR3 nucleotides read TGTGCCTGGAGTGTAATGACAGGGGCCGGGGGCTACACCTTC. Translation: CAWSVMTGAGGYTF.

This clonotype has a single count. The chain is built from TRBV5-4 and TRBJ2-7, with TRBD2 identical over 7 bases. Germline V gives CDR1 SGHNT, CDR2 YYREEE (reference sequence). The trim removed 5 bases at V and 1 base at J, leaving 9 bases unmatched. The CDR3 has 15 amino acids. The chain's CDR3 is CASSYLGGGSYEQYF. CDR3 DNA sequence: TGTGCCAGCAGTTACCTGGGCGGGGGATCCTACGAGCAGTACTTC.

A note on this clonotype: A read error is possible here, since a much larger clone lies one base away. The rearrangement links TRBV20-1 to TRBJ2-3; D is uncertain. CDR3 size: 10 residues. The V gene's germline CDR1 is DFQATT and CDR2 SNEGSKA (reference sequence). The CDR3 coding sequence is TGCAGTGCTAAGAGGAATACGCGGTATTTT. This encodes CSAKRNTRYF.

This clonotype was detected ten times or more. This sequence joins TRBV5-1 and TRBJ2-4, with D perhaps TRBD1 or TRBD2 (5 bases each). This CDR3 comprises 15 residues. Looked up from germline, CDR1 is SGHRS and CDR2 is YFSETQ. Trimming shortened V by 4 bases and J by 9 bases, and 20 bases separated the two germline ends. CDR3 bases: TGCGCCAGCAGCCACGGGGACGTGCAGGGTGGCATTCAGTACTTC. This gives the protein CASSHGDVQGGIQYF.

There are a few counts of this clonotype. This may be a read error, as it is one base from a much larger clone. This rearrangement joins TRBV28 to TRBJ1-1, with D hard to call. V lost 4 bases and J 7 bases, leaving 19 bases between the germline ends. Germline V gene data show CDR1 as MDHEN and CDR2 as SYDVKM. CDR3 length equals 15 residues. CDR3 amino acids: CASSSPGVARDEAFF. Written as DNA, the CDR3 is TGTGCCAGCAGTTCTCCAGGAGTCGCCCGGGATGAAGCTTTCTTT.

This clonotype was counted ten times or more. CDR3 sequence: CASRGGYYEQYF. The CDR3 DNA reads as TGTGCCAGCAGGGGGGGGTACTACGAGCAGTACTTC. The chain uses TRBV6-2 or TRBV6-3 and TRBJ2-7; 7 positions agree with TRBD2. In germline, CDR1 is MNHEY, CDR2 SVGEGT. This CDR3 has 12 residues. With 6 bases clipped from V and 3 bases from J, the junction kept 2 bases outside the gene matches.